This is a list of T cell receptor beta chains from one sample in a study of cytomegalovirus exposure and HLA in healthy donors. Using immunoSEQ multiplex PCR, the repertoire was profiled, and TCRdb retains in-frame clones only, with some absent. Among around 60,000 clones, 75% to 95% were seen once, and the ten largest hold 2.5% to 3.5%. Material: PBMCs. Every receptor here comes from a man aged 18 to 29 in good health and CMV-seronegative. Each CDR3 is given with its conserved first and last residue. D genes are given only for firm matches. Size values are once, few and many counts, or a class for expanded clones, and some rows have none.

>TRBJ2-7|TRBD2|-|TRBV28
TGTGCCAGCAGACTAGCGGAGGCCTACGAGCAGTACTTC
CASRLAEAYEQYF
>TRBJ2-5|TRBD1|-|TRBV6-1
TGTGCCAGCAGTGCACAGACAGGGGGGGAGACCCAGTACTTC
CASSAQTGGETQYF
>TRBJ1-1|TRBD1|-|TRBV6-5
TGTGCCAGCAGTTACCCAGGGACAGGGACTGAAGCTTTCTTT
CASSYPGTGTEAFF
>TRBJ2-1|TRBD2|once|TRBV7-9
TGTGCCAGCAGTCCCTTGGGACTAGCGTTTAATGAGCAGTTCTTC
CASSPLGLAFNEQFF
>TRBJ2-7|TRBD1|-|TRBV27
TGTGCCAGCAGTTTAGGGGACAGGGGTGTTAAGAGCTCCTACGAGCAGTACTTC
CASSLGDRGVKSSYEQYF
>TRBJ1-1|-|-|TRBV18
TGTGCCAGCTCACCTCAACAGAACACTGAAGCTTTCTTT
CASSPQQNTEAFF
>TRBJ2-1|TRBD2|-|TRBV13
TGTGCCAGCCGATGGGGACTAGCGGGAGAGGAGACCTACAATGAGCAGTTCTTC
CASRWGLAGEETYNEQFF
>TRBJ2-1|TRBD1|-|TRBV6-4
TGTGCCAGCAGTGACTCGACAGGGGGCTACAATGAGCAGTTCTTC
CASSDSTGGYNEQFF
>TRBJ1-1|-|once|TRBV18
TGTGCCAGCTCACCAGTCATGAACACTGAAGCTTTCTTT
CASSPVMNTEAFF
>TRBJ1-5|-|-|TRBV30
TGTGCCTGGAGTGCACTACCTCCCGACGGAAAGCCCCAGCATTTT
CAWSALPPDGKPQHF
>TRBJ2-7|-|-|TRBV27
TGTGCCAGCAGGCGAGATGTCACCTACGAGCAGTACTTC
CASRRDVTYEQYF
>TRBJ2-7|-|-|TRBV5-6
TGTGCCAGCAGCTTGAGTGGTTTTGGGAGCTCCTACGAGCAGTACTTC
CASSLSGFGSSYEQYF
>TRBJ1-2|TRBD1|few|TRBV5-4
TGTGCCAGCAGCTGGGACAGGGTGGAGTATGGCTACACCTTC
CASSWDRVEYGYTF
>TRBJ2-3|-|-|TRBV5-1
TGCGCCAGCAGCCCCCGGGACTCCAACACAGATACGCAGTATTTT
CASSPRDSNTDTQYF
>TRBJ1-5|-|-|TRBV4-1
TGCGCCAGCAGCCAAGATGCGGGAGGGGCCAATCAGCCCCAGCATTTT
CASSQDAGGANQPQHF
>TRBJ2-2|-|-|TRBV6-6
TGTGCCAGCAGTTACTCGGCAGGGGTCTACTCCGGGGAGCTGTTTTTT
CASSYSAGVYSGELFF
>TRBJ2-1|-|medium-sized|TRBV29-1
TGCAGCGTTGAAGTTGGAGGGCCAGGGGGCTACAATGAGCAGTTCTTC
CSVEVGGPGGYNEQFF
>TRBJ2-4|-|few|TRBV6-6
TGTGCCAGCAGCTATCAGGGAGGCATTCAGTACTTC
CASSYQGGIQYF
>TRBJ2-2|TRBD2|-|TRBV30
TGTGCCTGGAGTCCAATGGCGGGAGCCACCGGGGAGCTGTTTTTT
CAWSPMAGATGELFF
>TRBJ1-2|TRBD1|-|TRBV7-2
TGTGCCAGCAGCCCAATCGAGGGGGCAAGAAATGGCTACACCTTC
CASSPIEGARNGYTF